By share of the sample, the clone carrying this T cell receptor beta chain is medium-sized. Using 15 ng of total RNA, TCR libraries were made with the QIAseq Immune Repertoire TCR panel. TCRdb called the reads again in MiXCR, with one record for every CDR3 protein. The sample has 750 to 900 distinct CDR3 sequences, around 5.8% seen once; the top ten hold 6.2%. Sorting of live CD3+CD8+TCRalphabeta+ cells by PD-1 and/or TIGIT gave four subsets. The data are from a study of circulating CD8 cells and anti-PD-1 response in melanoma. The CDR3 has 16 residues. V was pared by 0 bases and J by 3 bases, with 8 bases of the junction left unmatched. Germline V gene sequence: CDR1 DFQATT, CDR2 SNEGSKA (reference sequence).

Sample: CD8+ T cells from PBMCs, taken at baseline or after one month of anti-PD-1 therapy (not recorded which). The chain recombines TRBV20-1 with TRBJ2-1; 7 nucleotides align to TRBD2. This receptor was obtained from a human donor with melanoma. CDR3 amino acids: CSARDGREDDYNEQFF. The CDR3 bases are TGCAGTGCTAGAGATGGGAGGGAAGACGACTACAATGAGCAGTTCTTC.